The T cell receptor (beta chain) described here comes from a study of T cells expressing NK-cell markers (TCRdb year 2020). For context, the study as a whole: TCR beta-chain repertoires were profiled in sorted CD3+CD56+NKG2C+, CD3+CD56+NKG2C- and CD3+CD56-NKG2C+ T-cell subsets from roughly eight donors. Of the eight sequenced donors, seven were found to be HCMV-seropositive and one was found to be HCMV-seronegative. The study sequenced eight donors, all healthy volunteers chosen at random: three men and five women. Illumina HiSeq 2000/2500, MiSeq or NextSeq was used to sequence libraries as 2 x 150 bp reads. Here is what the overall study found, with its caveats: Those dominant clonotypes were again the most abundant among CD3+CD56-NKG2C+ cells in a handful of donors, at roughly 25-60.1%. In several donors, the dominant CD3+CD56+NKG2C+ clonotypes were found to rank among the top 10 CD8+ clonotypes and to make up 1.0-7.0% of CD8+ T cells. Whether the expanded NKG2C-expressing T cell clones were specific for HCMV antigens remained unclear.

A remark on this clonotype: This clone's antigen is unknown.

Sequencing was carried out with an Illumina HiSeq 2000. 5'RACE template switching, by which a universal primer site and unique molecular identifiers were added, was used to make TCR beta cDNA libraries. cDNA synthesis was primed from the TCR beta constant segment and was followed by two successive PCR amplification steps. In the original analysis: MIGEC handled demultiplexing of the reads and grouping by UMI, while MiTCR was used to assemble and quantify clonotypes. To exclude erroneous sequences, only TCR cDNA sequences supported by at least two reads were retained. Downstream repertoire analysis used the tcR package, and clonotypes were matched across fractions by CDR3 nucleotide sequence plus V segment. Antigen specificity was annotated against VDJdb with VDJmatch, allowing one amino acid substitution in CDR3. The reads underwent TCRdb reprocessing, giving one record for each CDR3 protein sequence and no DNA. The V and J calls and clone size are TCRdb's, not the authors'. The sample's own table lists 450,000 to 600,000 distinct CDR3 sequences. The ten largest make up less than 4.5% of the sample.

CDR1 SQVTM and CDR2 ANQGSEA are derived from the germline V gene. The CDR3 has 14 amino acids, counting the end cysteine and phenylalanine. Only the protein sequence is given. A commercial ELISA kit detecting HCMV-specific IgG in serum was used to determine HCMV serostatus. Peripheral blood mononuclear cells were isolated from blood by Ficoll density gradient centrifugation. Sequenced: blood T cells: a sorted CD56 or NKG2C T cell subset, CD4+ or CD8+ T cells, or bulk PBMC T cells (not recorded which). This sequence originates from a man in his late teens or twenties in good health. Donor details come from another sample of the same person, matched by shared clones. This chain joins TRBV29-1 to TRBJ2-1; the TCRdb D gene call, TRBD1, has no DNA to confirm it. The CDR3 region reads CSVERQRGYNEQFF.